This entry lists 14 T cell receptor beta chains sequenced from one sample in a study of T cell responses to AZD1222 COVID-19 vaccine. Some clones are missing from TCRdb's copy, which holds only in-frame ones; the method was immunoSEQ multiplex PCR. The table shows roughly 160,000 clones, with approximately 92% occurring only once. The sample consisted of peripheral blood, taken on day 0 of AZD1222 vaccination. Every receptor here comes from an adult in good health.

The chain has TRBV5-1 and TRBJ2-7; 7 positions agree with TRBD1. CDR1 SGHRS and CDR2 YFSETQ come from the germline V gene. This CDR3 comprises 15 residues. J gave up 3 bases and V 4 bases, and 10 bases lay outside the gene matches. Here the CDR3 reads CASSTGTVEDYEQYF. As DNA, the CDR3 is TGCGCCAGCAGCACGGGGACAGTCGAGGACTACGAGCAGTACTTC. The full variable domain, with the rest looked up from reference TRBV5-1 and TRBJ2-7, is KAGVTQTPRYLIKTRGQQVTLSCSPISGHRSVSWYQQTPGQGLQFLFEYFSETQRNKGNFPGRFSGRQFSNSRSEMNVSTLELGDSALYLCASSTGTVEDYEQYFGPGTRLTVT.

V usage is TRBV10-2 and J usage is TRBJ1-2, with TRBD1 matching 8 bases. The V gene end was trimmed by 0 bases and the J gene end by 3 bases; junction bases not matched to a gene: 12. Germline V gives CDR1 WSHSY, CDR2 SAAADI. The CDR3 consists of 18 residues. The CDR3: CASSESGRGPLFDYGYTF. CDR3 DNA: TGCGCCAGCAGTGAGTCGGGCAGGGGGCCCCTATTTGACTATGGCTACACCTTC.

The gene calls are TRBV2 and TRBJ1-4, with 8 bases identical to TRBD1. CDR3 size: 15 residues. CDR1 and CDR2 (germline): SNHLY, FYNNEI. With V trimmed by 3 bases and J by 7 bases, 7 bases remained unmatched. The CDR3 loop reads CASSETTGVSEKLFF. CDR3 nucleotides: TGTGCCAGCAGTGAGACGACAGGGGTCTCTGAAAAACTGTTTTTT.

This chain connects TRBV12-3 or TRBV12-4 to TRBJ2-7; D uncertain. Trimming shortened V by 1 base and J by 1 base, and 5 bases separated the two germline ends. There are 13 residues in the CDR3. The DNA for the CDR3 is TGTGCCAGCAGTTTAGGGCAGTCCTACGAGCAGTACGTC. Residues: CASSLGQSYEQYV.

V and J are TRBV28 and TRBJ2-1; D ambiguous. CDR3 length: 14 amino acids. With 9 bases removed from V and 0 bases from J, the gap between germline ends came to 12 bases. Germline loops: CDR1 MDHEN, CDR2 SYDVKM. CDR3 protein: CASGVLSSYNEQFF. Here the CDR3 DNA reads TGTGCCAGTGGTGTCCTGAGCTCCTACAATGAGCAGTTCTTC.

J is TRBJ2-1 and V is TRBV6-6; D gene uncertain. The CDR3 sequence is 17 residues long. Trimming stripped 5 bases from V and 3 bases from J, with 20 bases between. From germline, CDR1 is MNHNY and CDR2 SVGAGI (reference sequence). The CDR3 bases are TGTGCCAGCAGTCCGAGTAGAGGACCGACTCTCTACAATGAGCAGTTCTTC. Protein: CASSPSRGPTLYNEQFF.

V is TRBV5-1 and J is TRBJ2-3, with no clear D. Looked up from germline, CDR1 is SGHRS and CDR2 is YFSETQ. V shed 0 bases and J shed 1 base, with 6 bases lying between them. This CDR3 is 14 amino acids long. In DNA form, the CDR3 reads TGCGCCAGCAGCTTGGGCGGAGGCACAGATACGCAGTATTTT. Its translation is CASSLGGGTDTQYF.

The V call is TRBV6-1, the J call TRBJ1-2; no reliable D call. CDR1 is MNHNS and CDR2 is SASEGT in the germline V gene. V was trimmed by 2 bases and J by 2 bases, leaving 12 bases between them. The CDR3 is 15 residues long. CDR3 sequence (DNA): TGTGCCAGCAGTGAATTCGGAAAGACGAACTATGGCTACACCTTC. Its translation: CASSEFGKTNYGYTF.

The chain is built from TRBV19 and TRBJ1-2; D call uncertain. This CDR3 comprises 11 residues. Germline CDR1 is LNHDA and CDR2 is SQIVND (reference sequence). V was trimmed by 10 bases and J by 8 bases, leaving 14 bases between them. The CDR3 region is CATETGQGYTF. CDR3 nucleotides: TGTGCCACCGAGACTGGGCAAGGCTACACCTTC.

The chain has TRBV11-2 and TRBJ2-1, with 7 bases lining up with TRBD2. This CDR3 spans 16 amino acids. Looked up from germline, CDR1 is SGHAT and CDR2 is FQNNGV. Trimming at V came to 2 bases and at J to 0 bases, leaving 4 bases not matched to a gene. The CDR3 region is CASSLILAASYNEQFF. In DNA form, the CDR3 reads TGTGCCAGCAGCTTAATCCTAGCGGCCTCCTACAATGAGCAGTTCTTC.

This rearrangement joins TRBV7-2 to TRBJ2-5, with D unclear. V was trimmed by 6 bases and J by 2 bases, leaving 10 bases between them. Germline-derived CDR1 and CDR2 are SGHTA and FQGNSA. This CDR3 is built from 13 residues. DNA for the CDR3: TGTGCCAGCAGTCTTATTATTCAAGAGACCCAGTACTTC. Its protein is CASSLIIQETQYF.

The chain joins TRBV7-2 to TRBJ2-1, with TRBD2 identical over 10 bases. Germline trimming cut 1 base from V and 15 bases from J; bases unmatched to any gene: 9. Per germline, CDR1 SGHTA and CDR2 FQGNSA. The CDR3 has 14 amino acids. For the CDR3, the DNA is TGTGCCAGCAGCTTAGTGGGAAGTAGCGGGGGGTCGTTCTTC. Protein sequence: CASSLVGSSGGSFF.

The chain uses TRBV6-1 and TRBJ1-5, with D possibly being TRBD1 (5 bases). Deletions cut 0 bases from V and 3 bases from J, with 6 bases between. The CDR3 runs 14 residues. From germline, CDR1 is MNHNS and CDR2 SASEGT. The CDR3 nucleotides are TGTGCCAGCAGTGAAGCGGGGCCCAATCAGCCCCAGCATTTT. Amino acids: CASSEAGPNQPQHF.

The chain employs TRBV29-1 and TRBJ2-5; a weak D match, TRBD2 (6 bases). The germline gives CDR1 SQVTM, CDR2 ANQGSEA. Trimming removed 4 bases from V and 4 bases from J, with 10 bases in between. The CDR3 has 12 amino acids. Written as DNA, the CDR3 is TGCAGCGTTGTTCGGGGGATAGAGACCCAGTACTTC. This gives the protein CSVVRGIETQYF.